Below, 2 T cell receptor beta chains from the same sample are listed, as sequenced in a study of blood T cell repertoires in COVID-19. TCRdb keeps only in-frame clones here, not all; method: immunoSEQ multiplex PCR. The table lists 180,000 or so clones, over 75% of them singletons. Source material: peripheral blood. The source of these receptors is a woman aged 80 or over with acute or convalescent COVID-19.

The J gene is TRBJ2-3, the V gene TRBV29-1, with 10 bases aligning to TRBD2. V shed 4 bases, J shed 5 bases, and the junction held 9 bases outside the gene matches. Germline CDR1 is SQVTM and CDR2 is ANQGSEA. The CDR3 contains 15 residues. CDR3 nucleotides: TGCAGCGTTGGGGTAGCGGGGGGCCTCCAAGATACGCAGTATTTT. Amino acids: CSVGVAGGLQDTQYF.

The chain employs TRBV6-5 and TRBJ1-5; D is undetermined. Germline V CDR1 and CDR2: MNHEY, SVGAGI. The CDR3 contains 14 residues. The V and J ends lost 0 bases and 5 bases respectively, with 8 bases between them. The CDR3 here is CASSYSREDQPQHF. CDR3 nucleotide sequence: TGTGCCAGCAGTTACTCGAGAGAGGATCAGCCCCAGCATTTT.